The 23 T cell receptor beta chains given below trace back to one sample, sequenced in a study of blood T cell repertoires in COVID-19. Profiling relied on immunoSEQ multiplex PCR, and the TCRdb table lists in-frame clones only, not all of them. Of approximately 200,000 clones in the sample, approximately 87% were seen once. The sample comprised peripheral blood. The receptors stem from a woman aged 45-60 years with acute or convalescent COVID-19.

The gene calls are TRBV2 and TRBJ2-2; D not certain. The CDR3 is 14 residues long. Trimming removed 2 bases at V and 8 bases at J, with 12 bases between. Germline CDR1 SNHLY, CDR2 FYNNEI. The CDR3 is CASSESGPRGELFF. CDR3 bases: TGTGCCAGCAGTGAATCGGGTCCCCGGGGGGAGCTGTTTTTT.

The chain links TRBV6-6 to TRBJ1-2, with TRBD1 matching over 7 bases. Losses at the gene ends were 6 bases for V and 1 base for J; bases not matched to a gene: 8. CDR3 size: 15 residues. The germline gives CDR1 MNHNY, CDR2 SVGAGI (reference sequence). The CDR3 bases are TGTGCCAGCAGAGGCCGGGACAGCCTTAACTATGGCTACACCTTC. Its translation: CASRGRDSLNYGYTF.

V usage is TRBV19 and J usage is TRBJ2-7, with a possible D match to TRBD1 (5 bases). Germline V gene sequence: CDR1 LNHDA, CDR2 SQIVND (reference sequence). Trimming pared 4 bases from V and 4 bases from J, leaving 14 bases between. The CDR3 loop spans 14 amino acids. The CDR3 nucleotides read TGTGCCAGTAGTACCCCGGGTTCAGGGTACGAGCAGTACTTC. It yields the protein CASSTPGSGYEQYF.

In the case of this clone: The sample carries other DNA sequences with the same CDR3. The chain recombines TRBV5-1 with TRBJ2-5; 8 bases map to TRBD1. Germline-derived CDR1 and CDR2 are SGHRS and YFSETQ. There are 15 residues in the CDR3. Losses at the gene ends were 5 bases for V and 0 bases for J; bases not matched to a gene: 6. DNA for the CDR3: TGCGCCAGCAGTTTTGGACAGGGATACCAAGAGACCCAGTACTTC. Translation gives CASSFGQGYQETQYF.

The rearrangement links TRBV24-1 to TRBJ2-5, with D possibly matching TRBD2 (6 bases). The CDR3 sequence is 13 residues long. Germline assignment: CDR1 KGHDR and CDR2 SFDVKD. V was cut by 5 bases and J by 2 bases, with 8 bases left in between. The CDR3 nucleotides read TGTGCCACCAGTGCGCGGGGTCAAGAGACCCAGTACTTC. This gives the protein CATSARGQETQYF.

CDR3 region: CASSYTGQGGNTIYF. The CDR3 coding sequence is TGTGCCAGCAGTTACACGGGACAGGGTGGGAACACCATATATTTT. The rearrangement links TRBV6-6 to TRBJ1-3; 9 bases fit TRBD1. Germline V gives CDR1 MNHNY, CDR2 SVGAGI (reference sequence). This CDR3 comprises 15 residues. V lost 2 bases and J lost 7; bases outside the gene matches: 6.

The chain recombines TRBV24-1 with TRBJ1-5; TRBD1 agrees at 8 bases. V trimming: 10 bases; J trimming: 3 bases; junction bases outside the gene matches: 4. CDR3 length equals 13 residues. The germline CDR1 and CDR2 sequences are KGHDR and SFDVKD. In DNA, the CDR3 is TGTGCCACTGGACAGGGCCCCAATCAGCCCCAGCATTTT. Amino acids: CATGQGPNQPQHF.

The rearrangement uses TRBV6-2 or TRBV6-3 and TRBJ2-7; D remains ambiguous. Trimming pared 2 bases from V and 5 bases from J, leaving 10 bases between. CDR3 length: 13 residues. Germline lookup yields CDR1 MNHEY and CDR2 SVGEGT. Here the CDR3 reads CASSYRLEDEQYF. The CDR3 DNA reads as TGTGCCAGCAGTTACCGGCTTGAGGACGAGCAGTACTTC.

The CDR3 region is CASSLRGGPLYEQYF. CDR3 in DNA: TGTGCCAGCAGCTTAAGGGGGGGGCCCTTGTACGAGCAGTACTTC. J is TRBJ2-7 and V is TRBV7-3; maybe TRBD2 (7 bases). There are 15 residues in the CDR3. Germline lookup yields CDR1 SGHTA and CDR2 FQGTGA. Trimming cost V 1 base and J 4 bases, with 14 bases left between them.

V usage is TRBV13 and J usage is TRBJ2-1, with 14 bases lining up with TRBD2. Germline values: CDR1 PRHDT, CDR2 FYEKMQ (reference sequence). The CDR3 is 17 amino acids. V gave up 4 bases and J gave up 4 bases; unmatched junction bases: 6. CDR3 loop: CASSSPGLAGVYNEQFF. CDR3 nucleotide sequence: TGTGCCAGCAGCTCTCCGGGACTAGCGGGAGTGTACAATGAGCAGTTCTTC.

This clone has only a few counts. The rearrangement links TRBV24-1 to TRBJ1-5, with 9 nucleotides matching TRBD1. V gave up 4 bases and J gave up 2 bases; unmatched junction bases: 2. Germline CDR1 and CDR2: KGHDR and SFDVKD. The CDR3 has 15 amino acids. The CDR3 nucleotides are TGTGCCACCAGTGAGGGACAGGGAGGCAATCAGCCCCAGCATTTT. It specifies CATSEGQGGNQPQHF.

The V call is TRBV7-9, the J call TRBJ1-1; tentative D call: TRBD1 (6 bases). Germline V lookup: CDR1 SEHNR, CDR2 FQNEAQ (reference sequence). The CDR3 contains 14 residues. V was trimmed by 5 bases and J by 1 base, leaving 11 bases between them. CDR3 nucleotide sequence: TGTGCCAGCAGCCCGATCAGGGGGAACACTGAAGCTTTCTTT. It specifies CASSPIRGNTEAFF.

The rearrangement uses TRBV19 and TRBJ2-2; 9 bases line up with TRBD2. CDR1 LNHDA and CDR2 SQIVND come from the germline V gene (reference sequence). V shed 7 bases and J 6 bases; nucleotides not matched to a gene: 12. The CDR3 totals 16 residues. CDR3 in amino acids: CASTLGRLAGAGELFF. The CDR3 DNA reads TGTGCCAGTACCCTGGGGAGATTAGCGGGAGCCGGGGAGCTGTTTTTT.

This chain connects TRBV9 to TRBJ1-6; TRBD1 is a possible D gene (6 bases). Germline CDR1 SGDLS, CDR2 YYNGEE. With 4 bases removed from V and 5 bases from J, the gap between germline ends came to 19 bases. This CDR3 has 17 residues. DNA for the CDR3: TGTGCCAGCAGCCCTAGTGGGGGGGCGCACGATAATTCACCCCTCCACTTT. Its translation: CASSPSGGAHDNSPLHF.

CDR3 coding DNA: TGTGCCAGCAGGGGACAGGGAGCCACGCAGTATTTT. It yields the protein CASRGQGATQYF. The rearrangement links TRBV12-3 or TRBV12-4 to TRBJ2-3; 9 bases are shared with TRBD1. This CDR3 is built from 12 residues. The V and J ends lost 6 bases and 9 bases, in that order; junction bases with no gene match: 4.

The chain is built from TRBV30 and TRBJ2-5; 7 nucleotides agree with TRBD2. Germline lookup yields CDR1 GTSNPN and CDR2 SVGIG (reference sequence). The CDR3 has 14 amino acids. V lost 4 bases to trimming and J lost 5 bases; unmatched junction nucleotides: 10. CDR3 loop: CAWNLGPGGETQYF. CDR3 in DNA: TGTGCCTGGAATCTAGGGCCCGGGGGGGAGACCCAGTACTTC.

This clone was found once. The same CDR3 also results from other DNA sequences found in this sample. This sequence joins TRBV20-1 and TRBJ2-7; 9 nucleotides align to TRBD2. J gave up 1 base and V 3 bases, and 1 base lay outside the gene matches. This CDR3 spans 13 amino acids. Germline loops: CDR1 DFQATT, CDR2 SNEGSKA (reference sequence). Here the CDR3 reads CSASSGSSYEQYF. The CDR3 DNA reads as TGCAGTGCTAGTAGCGGGAGTTCCTACGAGCAGTACTTC.

The chain recombines TRBV5-8 with TRBJ2-7; D possibly corresponds to TRBD2 (6 bases). Germline V gene lookup returns CDR1 SGHTS and CDR2 YDEGEE. The CDR3 spans 15 residues. Trimming shortened V by 3 bases and J by 1 base, and 14 bases separated the two germline ends. The CDR3 nucleotides are TGTGCCAGCAGCTCGTCCCTAGCGTTTTCCTACGAGCAGTACTTC. Its translation: CASSSSLAFSYEQYF.

The chain recombines TRBV5-1 with TRBJ2-3, with 9 nucleotides matching TRBD1. In germline, CDR1 is SGHRS, CDR2 YFSETQ. The V segment lost 0 bases and the J segment 2 bases; nucleotides outside the gene matches: 4. The CDR3 is 16 residues long. The CDR3 DNA follows: TGCGCCAGCAGCTTGGTCGGACAGGGGCCCACAGATACGCAGTATTTT. Translating gives CASSLVGQGPTDTQYF. Using reference TRBV5-1 and TRBJ2-3 for the parts outside the CDR3, the full variable domain is KAGVTQTPRYLIKTRGQQVTLSCSPISGHRSVSWYQQTPGQGLQFLFEYFSETQRNKGNFPGRFSGRQFSNSRSEMNVSTLELGDSALYLCASSLVGQGPTDTQYFGPGTRLTVL.

V usage is TRBV18 and J usage is TRBJ2-7; 10 bases map to TRBD1. Germline V gene lookup returns CDR1 KGHSH and CDR2 LQKENI. This CDR3 spans 15 amino acids. The trim removed 0 bases at V and 3 bases at J, leaving 2 bases unmatched. In nucleotides, the CDR3 is TGTGCCAGCTCACCACCAGGGACAGGGGACTACGAGCAGTACTTC. It yields the protein CASSPPGTGDYEQYF.

The chain carries TRBV19 and TRBJ2-1; 9 bases line up with TRBD2. CDR3 length equals 14 residues. Germline assignment: CDR1 LNHDA and CDR2 SQIVND (reference sequence). The trim removed 5 bases at V and 5 bases at J, leaving 4 bases unmatched. For the CDR3, the DNA is TGTGCCAGTAGTCGGCTAGCGGGGAACAATGAGCAGTTCTTC. Its translation: CASSRLAGNNEQFF.

This chain uses TRBV3-1 (or the pseudogene TRBV3-2) with TRBJ1-5; D remains ambiguous. Trimming took off 6 bases at V and 4 bases at J, with 13 bases between the two ends. CDR1 and CDR2 from the germline V gene are LGHDT and YNNKEL (reference sequence). The CDR3 is made up of 14 amino acids. CDR3 DNA sequence: TGTGCCAGCAGTCACCGGGGTACAAATCAGCCCCAGCATTTT. As protein: CASSHRGTNQPQHF.

Comment on this clone: An end of the junction differs from the germline gene, which may be a read error. This chain connects TRBV5-1 to TRBJ1-4, with D perhaps matching TRBD1 (5 bases). Per germline, CDR1 SGHRS and CDR2 YFSETQ. The CDR3 runs 16 residues. CDR3 protein: CASRLAPGEGNEKLFF. The CDR3 nucleotides read TGCGCCAGCAGATTGGCCCCGGGGGAGGGTAATGAAAAACTGTTTTTT.